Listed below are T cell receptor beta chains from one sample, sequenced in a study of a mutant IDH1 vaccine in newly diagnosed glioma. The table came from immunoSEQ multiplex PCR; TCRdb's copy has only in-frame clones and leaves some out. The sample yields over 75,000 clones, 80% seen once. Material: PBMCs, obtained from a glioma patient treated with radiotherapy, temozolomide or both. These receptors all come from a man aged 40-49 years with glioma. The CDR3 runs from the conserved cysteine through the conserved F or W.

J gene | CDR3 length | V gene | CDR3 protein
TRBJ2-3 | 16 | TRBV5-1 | CASSSGLAGVRDTQYF
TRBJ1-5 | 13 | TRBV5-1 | CASSLEPAEPQHF
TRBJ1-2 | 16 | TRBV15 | CATSRDMTGDAGGYTF
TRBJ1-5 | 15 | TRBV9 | CASSVDPFGNQPQHF
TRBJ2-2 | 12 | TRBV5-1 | CASSGGTGELFF
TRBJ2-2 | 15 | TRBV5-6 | CASSFGGGGTGELFF
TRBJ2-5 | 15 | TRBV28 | CASSRSETGKETQYF
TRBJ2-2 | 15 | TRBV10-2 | CASSELGRFEGELFF
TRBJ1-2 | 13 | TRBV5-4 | CASSLAVNYGYTF
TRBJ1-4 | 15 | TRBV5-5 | CASSLRGGTNEKLFF
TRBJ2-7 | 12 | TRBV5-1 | CASSAASGSMYF
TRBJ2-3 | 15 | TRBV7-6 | CASSWGDSSQDTQYF
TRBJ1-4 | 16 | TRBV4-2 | CASSLRSGTTNEKLFF
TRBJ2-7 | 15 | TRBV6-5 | CASSYSTGNSYEQYF
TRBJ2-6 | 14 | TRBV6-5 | CASSRSSGANVLTF
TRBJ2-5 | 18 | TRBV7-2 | CASSLDRLAGVDQETQYF
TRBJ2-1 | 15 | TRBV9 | CASSVGAGDNNEQFF
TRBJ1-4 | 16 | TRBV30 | CAWNRNGAQLNEKLFF
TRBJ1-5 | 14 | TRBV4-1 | CASSQPGGNQPQHF
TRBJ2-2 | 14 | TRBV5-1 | CASISPGNTGELFF
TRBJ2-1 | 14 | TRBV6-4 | CASSEGDSYNEQFF
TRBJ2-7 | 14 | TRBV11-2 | CASSPTAGFGEQYF
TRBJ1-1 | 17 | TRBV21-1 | CASSKVRDRGFDTEAFF
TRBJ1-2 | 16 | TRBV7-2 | CASSLRDRAIFYGYTF
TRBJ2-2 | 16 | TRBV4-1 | CASSQVYPVGTGELFF
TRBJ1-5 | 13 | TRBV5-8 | CASSLGFNQPQHF
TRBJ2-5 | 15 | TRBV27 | CASSSTKFSGETQYF
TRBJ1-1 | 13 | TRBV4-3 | CASSRQEGTEAFF
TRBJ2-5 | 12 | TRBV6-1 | CASSDRVETQYF
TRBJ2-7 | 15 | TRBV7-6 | CASTPGRISSYEQYF
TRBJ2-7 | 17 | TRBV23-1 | CASSPPAPSGGLSEQYF
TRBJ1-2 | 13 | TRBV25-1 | CASSESGFRGYTF
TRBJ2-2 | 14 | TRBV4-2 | CASGGDPNTGELFF
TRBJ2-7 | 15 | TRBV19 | CASSIGGGLRYEQYF
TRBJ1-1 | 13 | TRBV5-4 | CASTPQGYGRAFF
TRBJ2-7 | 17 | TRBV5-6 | CASSLEWQDVYSYEQYF
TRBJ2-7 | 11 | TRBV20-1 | CSARHSYEQYF
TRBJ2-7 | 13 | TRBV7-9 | CASVVAGKYEQYF
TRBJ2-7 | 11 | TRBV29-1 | CSVESWGEQYF
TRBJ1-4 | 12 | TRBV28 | CATRTGNEKLFF
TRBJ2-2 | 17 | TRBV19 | CAVRRGAFGAGPGELFF
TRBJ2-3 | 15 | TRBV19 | CASSTPGRNTDTQYF
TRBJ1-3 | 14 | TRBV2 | CASRTTGNGNTIYF
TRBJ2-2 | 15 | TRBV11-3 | CASSWDMSNTGELFF
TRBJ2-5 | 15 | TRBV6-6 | CASSFPTGGGKTQYF
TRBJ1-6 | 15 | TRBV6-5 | CATVEDRRRNSPLHF
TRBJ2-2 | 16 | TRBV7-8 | CASSDLYRGGTGELFF
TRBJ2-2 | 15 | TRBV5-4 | CASSLAGHGTGELFF
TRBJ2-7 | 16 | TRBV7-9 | CASMQGAGTISYEQYF
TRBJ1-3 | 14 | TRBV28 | CASSSPIGGNTIYF
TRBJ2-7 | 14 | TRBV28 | CASSPQGLAYEQYF
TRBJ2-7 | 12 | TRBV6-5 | CASFQVPHEQYF
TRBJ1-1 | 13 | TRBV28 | CAIRKGAGTEAFF
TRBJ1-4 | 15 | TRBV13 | CASSSPTGGNEKLFF
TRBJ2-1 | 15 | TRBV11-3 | CASSPGTGAYNEQFF
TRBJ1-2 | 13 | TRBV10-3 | CATDSGGNYGYTF
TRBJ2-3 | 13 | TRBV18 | CASSQSFTDTQYF
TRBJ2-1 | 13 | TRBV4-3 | CASSQGGGDEQFF